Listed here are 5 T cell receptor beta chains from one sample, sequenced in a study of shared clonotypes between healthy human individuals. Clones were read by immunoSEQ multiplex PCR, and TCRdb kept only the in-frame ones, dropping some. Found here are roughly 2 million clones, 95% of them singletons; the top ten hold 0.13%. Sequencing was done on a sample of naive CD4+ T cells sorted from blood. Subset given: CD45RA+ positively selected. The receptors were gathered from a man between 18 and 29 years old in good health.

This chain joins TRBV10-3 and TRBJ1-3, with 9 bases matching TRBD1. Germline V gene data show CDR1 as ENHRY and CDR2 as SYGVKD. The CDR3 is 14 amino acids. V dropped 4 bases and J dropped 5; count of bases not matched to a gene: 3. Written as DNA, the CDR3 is TGTGCCATCAGTGCGACAGGGGGGAGAAACACCATATATTTT. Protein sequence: CAISATGGRNTIYF.

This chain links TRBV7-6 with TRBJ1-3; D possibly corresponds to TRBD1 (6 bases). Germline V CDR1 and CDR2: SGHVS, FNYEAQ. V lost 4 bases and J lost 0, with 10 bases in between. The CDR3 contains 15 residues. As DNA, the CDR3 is TGTGCCAGCAGCTCGGACAGCTTCTCTGGAAACACCATATATTTT. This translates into CASSSDSFSGNTIYF.

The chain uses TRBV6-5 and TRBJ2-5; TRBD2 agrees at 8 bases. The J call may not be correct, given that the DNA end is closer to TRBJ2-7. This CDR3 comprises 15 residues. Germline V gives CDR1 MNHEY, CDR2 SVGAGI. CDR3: CASSYPGTSAYEQYF. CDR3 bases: TGTGCCAGCAGTTACCCCGGGACTAGTGCCTACGAGCAGTACTTC.

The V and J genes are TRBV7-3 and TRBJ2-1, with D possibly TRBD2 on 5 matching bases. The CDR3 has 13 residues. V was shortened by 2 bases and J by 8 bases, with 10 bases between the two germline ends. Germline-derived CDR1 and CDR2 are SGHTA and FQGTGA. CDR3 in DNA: TGTGCCAGCAGCTTAGGCGTGGACTATGAGCAGTTCTTC. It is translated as CASSLGVDYEQFF.

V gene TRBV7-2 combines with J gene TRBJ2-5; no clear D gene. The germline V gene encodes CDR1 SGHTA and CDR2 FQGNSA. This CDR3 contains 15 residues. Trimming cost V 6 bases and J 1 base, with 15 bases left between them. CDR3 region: CASRNPRGLQETQYF. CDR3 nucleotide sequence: TGTGCCAGCAGGAACCCGCGTGGGCTCCAAGAGACCCAGTACTTC.